The entry below gives a single TCR beta chain sequence along with its context. This clone occurred once. Its recognized antigen is unknown. Qualities for individual bases were not recorded, and no much larger clone is one base off. The sample belongs to a study of blood T cell repertoires in COVID-19 (dated by TCRdb to the early 2020s). For context, the study as a whole: Collaborator samples came from the United States, Italy and Spain and covered acute and convalescent phases of COVID-19. The prospective study material was composed of cDNA or gDNA derived from T cells, B-cell-depleted T cells, or PBMCs. The dataset comprised deeply sampled blood TCRbeta repertoires from subjects exposed to, actively infected with, or recovered from COVID-19. A freely available public database, intended as a resource for researchers studying the immune response to SARS-CoV-2, is where the repertoires were released. Samples came from the ongoing ImmuneRACE study (first 160 participants) plus 1,254 subjects from 6 global collaborators. Nearly every sample came with metadata listing a de-identified subject ID, COVID-19 status, age in years and sex. Where available, HLA class I and class II types were taken from metadata supplied by the sample provider and were not determined by assay-based typing. On the study overall, not on this receptor specifically: Clinical and demographic metadata were provided uncurated, with the amount varying by source and participant.

Enrolling through a virtual design, the prospective study's participants ranged in age from about 18 to 100 years and lived across 24 United States geographic areas. Cohort assignment in the prospective study relied on participant-reported clinical history from a screening survey and a study questionnaire. Recovered participants in ImmuneRACE Cohort 3 were defined by two consecutive negative NP/OP PCR tests, clearance by a healthcare professional, or resolution of symptoms. In the prospective study, mobile phlebotomists collected whole blood, serum and a nasopharyngeal or oropharyngeal swab from each participant. Over a roughly 2-month period, participants in the prospective study had the option of providing additional blood draws and questionnaires. Prospective study blood samples were shipped either frozen or at room temperature before DNA extraction. The CDR3 sequence holds 14 residues, the cysteine and phenylalanine included. Only the CDR3 DNA is retained, 42 bases long and in frame from the first base. Taken from the germline V gene, the CDR1 and CDR2 loops are SGHAT and FQNNGV. Trimmed from V: 4 bases; trimmed from J: 7 bases; junction bases lacking a gene match: 6.

The immunoSEQ Assay, a bias-controlled multiplex PCR, was used to amplify TCRbeta CDR3 regions from genomic DNA. The authors processed their data as follows. Within the assay, amplification of reference gene primers was used to estimate how many nucleated cells each sample contained. To quantify the absolute abundance of each unique TCRbeta CDR3 rearrangement, sequence reads were collapsed and filtered. Productive Simpson clonality was computed per sample as the square root of Simpson's diversity index over productive rearrangements. Here the immuneACCESS table is served through TCRdb, limited to in-frame sequences with V and J called. Missing clones are a known gap in these copies; in checked studies unresolved V genes cover under half, and the rest lacks a known reason. The V and J calls and clone size come from that table; D and trimming were worked out from the DNA. Here the sample has a few hundred thousand clones; approximately 88% occur a single time. The ten biggest clones cover 5% of the sample.

The receptor's source is a man aged 25-40 years who had recovered from COVID-19. Material: PBMCs or T cells enriched from blood (not recorded which). Recombination linked TRBV11-2 to TRBJ1-2, with 10 bases aligning to TRBD1. The nucleotides read TGTGCCAGCAGCTCATTGACAGGGGGCGGTGGCTACACCTTC. Translated, it gives CASSSLTGGGGYTF.